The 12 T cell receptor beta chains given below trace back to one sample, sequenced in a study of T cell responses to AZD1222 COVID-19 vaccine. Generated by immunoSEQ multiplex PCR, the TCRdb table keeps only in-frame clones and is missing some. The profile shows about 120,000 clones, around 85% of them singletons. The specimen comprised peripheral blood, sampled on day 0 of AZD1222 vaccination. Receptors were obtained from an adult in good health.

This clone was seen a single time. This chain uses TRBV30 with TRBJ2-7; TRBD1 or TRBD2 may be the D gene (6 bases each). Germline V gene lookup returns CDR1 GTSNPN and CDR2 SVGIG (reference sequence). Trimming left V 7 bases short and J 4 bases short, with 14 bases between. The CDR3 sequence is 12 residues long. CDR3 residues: CASQQGGYEQYF. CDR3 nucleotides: TGTGCCTCACAGCAAGGGGGGTACGAGCAGTACTTC. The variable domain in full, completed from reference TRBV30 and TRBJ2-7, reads SQTIHQWPATLVQPVGSPLSLECTVEGTSNPNLYWYRQAAGRGLQLLFYSVGIGQISSEVPQNLSASRPQDRQFILSSKKLLLSDSGFYLCASQQGGYEQYFGPGTRLTVT.

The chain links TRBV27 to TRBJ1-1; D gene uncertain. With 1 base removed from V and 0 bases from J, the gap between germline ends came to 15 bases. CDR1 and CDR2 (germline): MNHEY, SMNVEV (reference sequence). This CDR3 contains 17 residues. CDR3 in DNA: TGTGCCAGCAGTTTATTCCCGGATCGATTTCTGAACACTGAAGCTTTCTTT. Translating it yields CASSLFPDRFLNTEAFF.

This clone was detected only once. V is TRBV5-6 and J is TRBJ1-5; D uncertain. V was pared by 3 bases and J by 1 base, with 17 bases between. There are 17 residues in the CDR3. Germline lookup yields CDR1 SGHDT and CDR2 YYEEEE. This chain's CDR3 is CASSSRFPGSSNQPQHF. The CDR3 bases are TGTGCCAGCAGCTCCCGCTTTCCGGGATCGAGCAATCAGCCCCAGCATTTT.

The CDR3 protein is CASSLVSRAEYNEQFF. DNA of the CDR3: TGTGCCAGCAGCTTAGTATCCCGCGCGGAGTACAATGAGCAGTTCTTC. The chain joins TRBV11-2 to TRBJ2-1; no clear D gene. Trimming removed 1 base from V and 4 bases from J, with 14 bases in between. This CDR3 spans 16 amino acids. Germline assignment: CDR1 SGHAT and CDR2 FQNNGV.

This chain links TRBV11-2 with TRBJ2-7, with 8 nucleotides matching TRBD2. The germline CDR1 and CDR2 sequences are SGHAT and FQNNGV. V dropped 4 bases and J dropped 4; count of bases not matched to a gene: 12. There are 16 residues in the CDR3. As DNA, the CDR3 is TGTGCCAGCAGCTCCTTCCTCGGCGGGAGGAGATACGAGCAGTACTTC. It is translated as CASSSFLGGRRYEQYF. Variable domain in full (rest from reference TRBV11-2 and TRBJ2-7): EAGVAQSPRYKIIEKRQSVAFWCNPISGHATLYWYQQILGQGPKLLIQFQNNGVVDDSQLPKDRFSAERLKGVDSTLKIQPAKLEDSAVYLCASSSFLGGRRYEQYFGPGTRLTVT.

CDR3 region: CASRGGQAYNEQFF. DNA of the CDR3: TGCGCCAGCAGGGGGGGACAGGCATACAATGAGCAGTTCTTC. The chain joins TRBV5-1 to TRBJ2-1, with TRBD1 matching over 8 bases. CDR3 length: 14 amino acids. Losses at the gene ends were 5 bases for V and 4 bases for J; bases not matched to a gene: 5. Germline assignment: CDR1 SGHRS and CDR2 YFSETQ.

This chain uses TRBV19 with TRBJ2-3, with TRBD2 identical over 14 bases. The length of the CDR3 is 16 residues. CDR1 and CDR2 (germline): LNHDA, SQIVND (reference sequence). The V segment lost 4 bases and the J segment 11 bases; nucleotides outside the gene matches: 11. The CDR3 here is CASSTGLAGERIGQYF. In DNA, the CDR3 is TGTGCCAGTAGTACGGGACTAGCGGGAGAGAGAATTGGGCAGTATTTT.

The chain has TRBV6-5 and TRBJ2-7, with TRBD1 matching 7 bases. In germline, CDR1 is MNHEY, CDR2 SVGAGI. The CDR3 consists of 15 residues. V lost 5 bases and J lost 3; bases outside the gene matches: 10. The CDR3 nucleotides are TGTGCCAGCAGTCCCGACAGGGTCGGAGGCTACGAGCAGTACTTC. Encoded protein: CASSPDRVGGYEQYF.

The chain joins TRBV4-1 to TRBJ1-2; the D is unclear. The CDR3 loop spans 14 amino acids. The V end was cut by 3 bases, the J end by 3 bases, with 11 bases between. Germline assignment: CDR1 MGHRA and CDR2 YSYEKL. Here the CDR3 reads CASSQTPPYYGYTF. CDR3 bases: TGCGCCAGCAGCCAGACACCCCCTTACTATGGCTACACCTTC.

The CDR3 DNA is TGTGCCAGCAGTACCGACAGGGGACTAGCGGGAGGGCCGGGGGAGACCCAGTACTTC. Translating it yields CASSTDRGLAGGPGETQYF. The genes are TRBV28 and TRBJ2-5; 16 bases agree with TRBD2. The CDR3 is 19 residues long. Germline V lookup: CDR1 MDHEN, CDR2 SYDVKM. Trimming cost V 5 bases and J 5 bases; bases outside gene matches: 14.

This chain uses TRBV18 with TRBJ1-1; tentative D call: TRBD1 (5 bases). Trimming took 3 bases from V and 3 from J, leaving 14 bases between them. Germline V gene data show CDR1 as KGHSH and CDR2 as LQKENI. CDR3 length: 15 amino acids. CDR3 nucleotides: TGTGCCAGCTCACCGATAGGGGACCTATACACTGAAGCTTTCTTT. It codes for CASSPIGDLYTEAFF.

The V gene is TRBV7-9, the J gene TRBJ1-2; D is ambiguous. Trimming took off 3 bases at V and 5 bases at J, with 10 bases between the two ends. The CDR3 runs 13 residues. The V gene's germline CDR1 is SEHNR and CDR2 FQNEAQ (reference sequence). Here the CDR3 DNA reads TGTGCCAGCAGCTTGGAGCCCCCTTATGGCTACACCTTC. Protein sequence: CASSLEPPYGYTF.